Below, 32 T cell receptor beta chains from the same sample are listed, as sequenced in a study of cytomegalovirus exposure and HLA in healthy donors (dated by TCRdb to the late 2010s). Library prep was done by the immunoSEQ multiplex PCR assay. For the multiplex PCR, a mixture combining 60 forward primers for TCR Vbeta segments and 13 reverse primers for TCR Jbeta segments was used. In its TCRdb copy, this immuneACCESS table keeps in-frame sequences only and misses some clones. Where compared with another copy, unresolved V genes explain less than half of these, and the others have no known cause. The sample records 200,000 to 250,000 clones, 65% to 80% of which are singletons. Jointly, the top ten make up around 0.2% of the sample. Sequences were obtained from PBMCs. These receptors were obtained from a girl aged 2 to 9 in good health and CMV-seronegative.

This clone was counted a few times. This sequence joins TRBV6-5 and TRBJ1-1, with 8 bases that match TRBD1. Losses at the gene ends were 5 bases for V and 5 bases for J; bases not matched to a gene: 10. The CDR3 consists of 15 residues. Germline assignment: CDR1 MNHEY and CDR2 SVGAGI. The CDR3: CASSTRGQGGTEAFF. CDR3 coding DNA: TGTGCCAGCAGTACGAGAGGACAGGGAGGAACTGAAGCTTTCTTT.

V gene TRBV5-1 combines with J gene TRBJ2-7, with 8 bases aligning to TRBD2. The CDR3 is 15 residues long. CDR1 SGHRS and CDR2 YFSETQ come from the germline V gene. Trimming at V came to 0 bases and at J to 6 bases, leaving 8 bases not matched to a gene. The CDR3: CASSLGGGSRGEQYF. The CDR3 nucleotides are TGCGCCAGCAGCTTGGGCGGGGGGTCGAGGGGCGAGCAGTACTTC.

This rearrangement joins TRBV19 to TRBJ2-2; TRBD2 aligns across 11 bases. J gave up 3 bases and V 3 bases, and 12 bases lay outside the gene matches. This CDR3 comprises 19 residues. The germline CDR1 and CDR2 sequences are LNHDA and SQIVND (reference sequence). The CDR3 here is CASSIFPQGSGRDTGELFF. For the CDR3, the DNA is TGTGCCAGTAGTATTTTTCCCCAGGGTAGCGGGAGGGACACCGGGGAGCTGTTTTTT.

This rearrangement joins TRBV7-2 to TRBJ1-2, with 8 bases matching TRBD1. CDR3 length: 17 amino acids. V shed 4 bases and J 4 bases; nucleotides not matched to a gene: 14. CDR1 is SGHTA, CDR2 FQGNSA, per germline. Here the CDR3 DNA reads TGTGCCAGCAGCTCGCCTCCTCGACAGGGGCCGGGCTATGGCTACACCTTC. Its protein is CASSSPPRQGPGYGYTF.

The rearrangement uses TRBV5-1 and TRBJ1-2, with TRBD1 matching over 9 bases. Germline V CDR1 and CDR2: SGHRS, YFSETQ. The CDR3 consists of 13 residues. V gave up 4 bases and J gave up 7 bases; unmatched junction bases: 5. This CDR3 is CASSLEDRGGYTF. The CDR3 DNA follows: TGCGCCAGCAGCCTTGAGGACAGGGGTGGCTACACCTTC.

The chain is built from TRBV11-2 and TRBJ2-7; 8 bases align to TRBD2. Trimming at V came to 6 bases and at J to 3 bases, leaving 7 bases not matched to a gene. This CDR3 contains 14 residues. The germline V gene encodes CDR1 SGHAT and CDR2 FQNNGV. CDR3 protein: CASRFSGTNYEQYF. The DNA of the CDR3 is TGTGCCAGCAGGTTTAGCGGGACGAACTACGAGCAGTACTTC.

This chain joins TRBV30 and TRBJ1-1; 8 nucleotides agree with TRBD1. The ends lost 5 bases at V and 3 bases at J; junction bases unmatched: 5. The CDR3 runs to 13 residues. Germline V gene lookup returns CDR1 GTSNPN and CDR2 SVGIG (reference sequence). CDR3 nucleotide sequence: TGTGCCTGGGACAGGGGTGGGGACACTGAAGCTTTCTTT. The encoded protein is CAWDRGGDTEAFF.

V and J are TRBV12-2 and TRBJ2-1; the D call TRBD2 from the table was never checked on the DNA. TRBV12-2 is assigned pseudogene status. There are 14 residues in the CDR3. The CDR3 spells CASRSTSGGEEQFF. Here the CDR3 DNA reads TGTGCAAGTCGCTCGACTAGCGGGGGGGAAGAGCAGTTCTTC.

This clone was observed a handful of times. The J gene is TRBJ1-1, the V gene TRBV5-6, with D tentatively TRBD1 (6 bases). This CDR3 spans 14 amino acids. The V gene lost 2 bases and the J gene lost 2 bases, with 10 bases spanning the gap. CDR1 and CDR2 from the germline V gene are SGHDT and YYEEEE. As DNA, the CDR3 is TGTGCCAGCAGCTTTGGGGGGGCAAACACTGAAGCTTTCTTT. Translated, it gives CASSFGGANTEAFF.

The gene calls are TRBV6-5 and TRBJ2-2; no firm D call. CDR1 and CDR2 from the germline V gene are MNHEY and SVGAGI. This CDR3 region has 14 residues. The ends were cut back, 6 bases at V and 0 bases at J, with 8 bases in the middle. The CDR3 sequence is CASRSFPNTGELFF. In nucleotides, the CDR3 is TGTGCCAGCAGATCGTTTCCGAACACCGGGGAGCTGTTTTTT.

The V and J genes are TRBV6-6 and TRBJ2-3; 9 nucleotides match TRBD1. With V trimmed by 5 bases and J by 4 bases, 4 bases remained unmatched. The CDR3 spans 14 residues. In germline, CDR1 is MNHNY, CDR2 SVGAGI (reference sequence). CDR3 nucleotide sequence: TGTGCCAGCAGTGCTCGACAGGGGGCAGATACGCAGTATTTT. It encodes CASSARQGADTQYF.

The chain recombines TRBV5-1 with TRBJ1-4; no clear D. The germline V and J ends were trimmed by 1 base and 0 bases, with 10 bases remaining between them. This CDR3 contains 16 residues. Germline lookup yields CDR1 SGHRS and CDR2 YFSETQ. The CDR3 DNA is TGCGCCAGCAGCTTGAGTGGCCCTTCAACTAATGAAAAACTGTTTTTT. It codes for CASSLSGPSTNEKLFF.

The J gene is TRBJ1-2, the V gene TRBV5-6; 9 bases are a match to TRBD1. CDR1 and CDR2 from the germline V gene are SGHDT and YYEEEE. CDR3 length: 15 amino acids. The trim removed 1 base at V and 4 bases at J, leaving 5 bases unmatched. As DNA, the CDR3 is TGTGCCAGCAGCTTGTGGGACAGGGTGGGCTATGGCTACACCTTC. This gives the protein CASSLWDRVGYGYTF.

V and J are TRBV19 and TRBJ1-2; 7 bases fit TRBD1. Trimming took 5 bases from V and 4 from J; bases not matched to a gene: 13. The length of the CDR3 is 16 residues. Germline V lookup: CDR1 LNHDA, CDR2 SQIVND (reference sequence). CDR3 DNA: TGTGCCAGTAGTCCCTTAACAGGGGTAGAGATCTATGGCTACACCTTC. This codes for CASSPLTGVEIYGYTF.

The chain uses TRBV7-2 and TRBJ1-2; TRBD1 matches 7 bases. This CDR3 spans 13 amino acids. V lost 1 base, J lost 7 bases, and 3 bases stayed unmatched. CDR1 is SGHTA, CDR2 FQGNSA, per germline. The CDR3 loop reads CASSLEGGVGYTF. CDR3 bases: TGTGCCAGCAGCTTAGAAGGGGGCGTTGGCTACACCTTC.

V gene TRBV5-4 combines with J gene TRBJ2-7; maybe TRBD1 (5 bases). The CDR3 is made up of 13 amino acids. The V gene lost 0 bases and the J gene lost 3 bases, with 7 bases spanning the gap. Germline values: CDR1 SGHNT, CDR2 YYREEE (reference sequence). The CDR3 protein is CASSLGQSYEQYF. CDR3 nucleotide sequence: TGTGCCAGCAGCTTGGGACAGAGCTACGAGCAGTACTTC. Combining the CDR3 with reference TRBV5-4 and TRBJ2-7 gives the whole variable domain ETGVTQSPTHLIKTRGQQVTLRCSSQSGHNTVSWYQQALGQGPQFIFQYYREEENGRGNFPPRFSGLQFPNYSSELNVNALELDDSALYLCASSLGQSYEQYFGPGTRLTVT.

The chain couples TRBV21-1 to TRBJ1-2. TRBV21-1 is a listed pseudogene. The CDR3 length is 17 residues. In DNA form, the CDR3 reads TGTGCCAGCAGCAAATCATGGTTTGATCGGCGGGGTCAGGGCTACACCTTC. Its translation: CASSKSWFDRRGQGYTF.

This clone was counted between two and nine times. This chain joins TRBV6-1 and TRBJ1-2, with 8 bases fitting TRBD1. Losses at the gene ends were 7 bases for V and 8 bases for J; bases not matched to a gene: 9. The CDR3 sequence is 13 residues long. Germline V CDR1 and CDR2: MNHNS, SASEGT. The CDR3: CASMRWGQEGYTF. The CDR3 coding sequence is TGTGCCAGCATGAGGTGGGGACAGGAGGGCTACACCTTC.

V and J are TRBV5-1 and TRBJ1-3; unclear D gene. The germline gives CDR1 SGHRS, CDR2 YFSETQ. Trimming shortened V by 0 bases and J by 0 bases, and 10 bases separated the two germline ends. The CDR3 is 16 residues long. CDR3 nucleotides: TGCGCCAGCAGCTTGGGCTACCGAGCCTCTGGAAACACCATATATTTT. Translated: CASSLGYRASGNTIYF.

CDR3 amino acids: CATSYRETGDYGYTF. CDR3 nucleotides: TGTGCCACCAGCTACCGGGAAACCGGGGACTATGGCTACACCTTC. The V call is TRBV15, the J call TRBJ1-2; no reliable D call. V gave up 5 bases and J gave up 3 bases, with 16 bases separating them. Germline CDR1 reads LNHNV; CDR2 reads YYDKDF (reference sequence). The CDR3 length is 15 residues.

This clone has just one count. The rearrangement joins TRBV5-4 to TRBJ2-4, with 10 bases fitting TRBD2. This CDR3 spans 13 amino acids. Trimming at V came to 4 bases and at J to 13 bases, leaving 8 bases not matched to a gene. The germline V gene has CDR1 SGHNT and CDR2 YYREEE (reference sequence). The CDR3: CASSGKGTSAQYF. The CDR3 bases are TGTGCCAGCAGCGGAAAAGGGACTAGCGCCCAGTACTTC. The full variable domain, completed using reference TRBV5-4 and TRBJ2-4, is ETGVTQSPTHLIKTRGQQVTLRCSSQSGHNTVSWYQQALGQGPQFIFQYYREEENGRGNFPPRFSGLQFPNYSSELNVNALELDDSALYLCASSGKGTSAQYFGAGTRLSVL.

This clone has a handful of counts. V gene TRBV6-1 combines with J gene TRBJ1-5; TRBD1 agrees at 7 bases. The germline V gene encodes CDR1 MNHNS and CDR2 SASEGT. This CDR3 region has 14 residues. The V segment lost 9 bases and the J segment 2 bases; nucleotides outside the gene matches: 7. CDR3 DNA sequence: TGTGCCAGTTCAGAGGGGGCAGGCAATCAGCCCCAGCATTTT. It translates to CASSEGAGNQPQHF.

This clone has more than one count but fewer than ten. This chain connects TRBV5-1 to TRBJ2-5, with D possibly being TRBD2 (5 bases). Germline CDR1 reads SGHRS; CDR2 reads YFSETQ. This CDR3 comprises 16 residues. The V and J ends lost 3 bases and 1 base respectively, with 16 bases between them. The CDR3, as DNA: TGCGCCAGCAGCTCCGGGCTACTAGAGCCCCAAGAGACCCAGTACTTC. Amino acid sequence: CASSSGLLEPQETQYF.

V usage is TRBV30 and J usage is TRBJ1-4, with TRBD1 as a possible D gene (5 bases). The CDR3 consists of 13 residues. Deletions cut 3 bases from V and 7 bases from J, with 12 bases between. Per germline, CDR1 GTSNPN and CDR2 SVGIG (reference sequence). The CDR3 nucleotides read TGTGCCTGGAGGGGGGGGATTTCTGAAAAACTGTTTTTT. Encoded protein: CAWRGGISEKLFF. Based on the CDR3 plus reference TRBV30 and TRBJ1-4, the full variable domain is SQTIHQWPATLVQPVGSPLSLECTVEGTSNPNLYWYRQAAGRGLQLLFYSVGIGQISSEVPQNLSASRPQDRQFILSSKKLLLSDSGFYLCAWRGGISEKLFFGSGTQLSVL.

The chain has TRBV11-2 and TRBJ1-1; a weak D match, TRBD1 (5 bases). V dropped 4 bases and J dropped 0 bases, with 9 bases sitting between them. The germline V gene has CDR1 SGHAT and CDR2 FQNNGV. The CDR3 extends over 14 amino acids. Written as DNA, the CDR3 is TGTGCCAGCAGCTCGCAGGGCCTGAACACTGAAGCTTTCTTT. It is translated as CASSSQGLNTEAFF.

As DNA, the CDR3 is TGTGCCAGCAGGAACTACCCTAACTATGGCTACACCTTC. It specifies CASRNYPNYGYTF. The chain recombines TRBV6-5 with TRBJ1-2; no reliable D call. Germline CDR1 and CDR2: MNHEY and SVGAGI. This CDR3 comprises 13 residues. V lost 6 bases and J 0 bases, leaving 8 bases between the germline ends.

This clone was observed a few times. The chain joins TRBV11-3 to TRBJ1-5; no clear D gene. The CDR3 has 13 amino acids. The V end was cut by 3 bases, the J end by 4 bases, with 7 bases between. From germline, CDR1 is SGHNT and CDR2 YENEEA. The CDR3 loop reads CASSFRQNQPQHF. The CDR3 DNA follows: TGTGCCAGCAGCTTCCGCCAGAATCAGCCCCAGCATTTT.

This sequence joins TRBV5-5 and TRBJ1-2; TRBD1 matches at 12 bases. Germline CDR1 SGHKS, CDR2 YYEKEE (reference sequence). The CDR3 sequence is 14 residues long. V was pared by 4 bases and J by 7 bases, with 5 bases of the junction left unmatched. The DNA of the CDR3 is TGTGCCAGCAGCGTGGGACAGGGGGCGCTTGGCTACACCTTC. It encodes CASSVGQGALGYTF.

The chain links TRBV18 to TRBJ2-3; 7 positions match TRBD2. Trimming removed 3 bases from V and 6 bases from J; junction bases left unmatched: 6. The germline V gene has CDR1 KGHSH and CDR2 LQKENI. This CDR3 region has 14 residues. CDR3 bases: TGTGCCAGCTCACCCCTAGCGGCCCCGGATACGCAGTATTTT. Translating gives CASSPLAAPDTQYF.

This rearrangement joins TRBV14 to TRBJ2-2; the D gene is possibly TRBD1 (6 bases). This CDR3 is built from 14 residues. With 5 bases removed from V and 4 bases from J, the gap between germline ends came to 11 bases. Germline assignment: CDR1 SGHDN and CDR2 FVKESK. CDR3 protein: CASSDRFSTGELFF. CDR3 DNA sequence: TGTGCCAGCAGCGACAGGTTTAGCACCGGGGAGCTGTTTTTT.

The rearrangement joins TRBV6-6 to TRBJ1-3; 7 bases are a match to TRBD1. Germline CDR1 reads MNHNY; CDR2 reads SVGAGI (reference sequence). V was clipped by 7 bases and J by 0 bases; unmatched bases: 3. The CDR3 length is 14 residues. CDR3 region: CASTPGGSGNTIYF. The CDR3 nucleotides are TGTGCCAGCACCCCAGGGGGCTCTGGAAACACCATATATTTT.

The chain is built from TRBV6-5 and TRBJ2-7, with 7 positions matching TRBD1. V gave up 4 bases and J gave up 4 bases; unmatched junction bases: 7. CDR1 MNHEY and CDR2 SVGAGI come from the germline V gene. The CDR3 is made up of 14 amino acids. The CDR3 DNA is TGTGCCAGCAGTTCGCCGGGACAGAAGTACGAGCAGTACTTC. Encoded protein: CASSSPGQKYEQYF.